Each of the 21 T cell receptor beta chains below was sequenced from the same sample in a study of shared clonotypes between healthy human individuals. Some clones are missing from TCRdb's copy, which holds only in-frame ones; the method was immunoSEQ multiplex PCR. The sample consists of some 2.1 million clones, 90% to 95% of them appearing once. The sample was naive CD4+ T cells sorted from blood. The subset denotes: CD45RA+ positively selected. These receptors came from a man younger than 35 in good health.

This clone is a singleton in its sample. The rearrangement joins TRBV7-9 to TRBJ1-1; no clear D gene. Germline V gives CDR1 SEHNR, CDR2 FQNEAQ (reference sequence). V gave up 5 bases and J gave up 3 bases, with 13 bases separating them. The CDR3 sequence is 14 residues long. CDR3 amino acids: CASSVGMEDTEAFF. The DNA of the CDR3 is TGTGCCAGCAGCGTAGGGATGGAGGACACTGAAGCTTTCTTT.

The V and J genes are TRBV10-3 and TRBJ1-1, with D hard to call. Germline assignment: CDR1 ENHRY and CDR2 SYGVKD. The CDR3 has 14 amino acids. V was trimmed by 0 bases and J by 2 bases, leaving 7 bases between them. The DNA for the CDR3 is TGTGCCATCAGTGAGTCCGACTTTAACACTGAAGCTTTCTTT. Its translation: CAISESDFNTEAFF.

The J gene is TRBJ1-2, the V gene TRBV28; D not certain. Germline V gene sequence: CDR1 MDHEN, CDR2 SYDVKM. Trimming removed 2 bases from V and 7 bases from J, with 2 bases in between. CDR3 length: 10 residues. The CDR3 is CASSLSGYTF. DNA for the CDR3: TGTGCCAGCAGTTTAAGTGGCTACACCTTC.

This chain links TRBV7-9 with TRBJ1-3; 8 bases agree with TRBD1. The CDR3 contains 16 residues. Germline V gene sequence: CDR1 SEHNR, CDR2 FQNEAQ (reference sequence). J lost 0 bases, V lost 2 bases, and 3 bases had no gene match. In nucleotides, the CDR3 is TGTGCCAGCAGCTTATGGACAGGGAACTCTGGAAACACCATATATTTT. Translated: CASSLWTGNSGNTIYF.

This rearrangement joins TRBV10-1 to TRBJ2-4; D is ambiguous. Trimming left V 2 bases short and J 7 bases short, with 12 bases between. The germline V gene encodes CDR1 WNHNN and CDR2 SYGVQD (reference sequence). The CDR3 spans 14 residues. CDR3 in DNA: TGCGCCAGCAGTGAGACTTCTGGTGGTAACATTCAGTACTTC. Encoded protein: CASSETSGGNIQYF.

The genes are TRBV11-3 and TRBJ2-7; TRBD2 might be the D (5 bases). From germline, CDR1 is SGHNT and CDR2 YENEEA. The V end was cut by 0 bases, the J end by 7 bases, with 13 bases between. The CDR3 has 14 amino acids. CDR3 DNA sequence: TGTGCCAGCAGCTTAGATGGGATATCGGGGGAGCAGTACTTC. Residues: CASSLDGISGEQYF.

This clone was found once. The CDR3 coding sequence is TGTGCCAGCAGTAAAGAACAGGGGTCCGGAAACACCATATATTTT. It specifies CASSKEQGSGNTIYF. This chain joins TRBV2 and TRBJ1-3; 7 bases fit TRBD1. With V trimmed by 5 bases and J by 4 bases, 8 bases remained unmatched. Germline V CDR1 and CDR2: SNHLY, FYNNEI. This CDR3 has 15 amino acids.

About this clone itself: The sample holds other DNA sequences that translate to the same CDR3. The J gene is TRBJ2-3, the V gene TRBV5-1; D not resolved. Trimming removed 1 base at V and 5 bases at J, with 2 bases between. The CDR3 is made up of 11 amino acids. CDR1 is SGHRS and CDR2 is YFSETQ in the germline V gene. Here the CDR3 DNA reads TGCGCCAGCAGCTTGTTAGATACGCAGTATTTT. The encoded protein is CASSLLDTQYF.

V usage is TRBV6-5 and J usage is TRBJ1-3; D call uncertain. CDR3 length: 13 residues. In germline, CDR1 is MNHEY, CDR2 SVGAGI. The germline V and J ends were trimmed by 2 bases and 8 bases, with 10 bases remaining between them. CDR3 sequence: CASSYRGGDTIYF. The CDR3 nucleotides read TGTGCCAGCAGTTACCGGGGTGGGGACACCATATATTTT.

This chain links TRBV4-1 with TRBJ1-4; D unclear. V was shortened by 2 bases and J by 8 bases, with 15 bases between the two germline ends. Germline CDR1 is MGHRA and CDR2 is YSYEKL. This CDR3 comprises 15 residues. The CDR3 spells CASSQPGGVYEKLFF. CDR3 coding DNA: TGCGCCAGCAGCCAACCTGGCGGGGTCTACGAAAAACTGTTTTTT.

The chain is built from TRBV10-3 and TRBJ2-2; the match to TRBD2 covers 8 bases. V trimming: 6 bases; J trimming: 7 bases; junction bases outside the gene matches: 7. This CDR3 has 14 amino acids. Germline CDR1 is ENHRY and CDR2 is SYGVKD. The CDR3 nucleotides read TGTGCCATCAGACAAGCGGGAGTCGGCGGGGAGCTGTTTTTT. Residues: CAIRQAGVGGELFF.

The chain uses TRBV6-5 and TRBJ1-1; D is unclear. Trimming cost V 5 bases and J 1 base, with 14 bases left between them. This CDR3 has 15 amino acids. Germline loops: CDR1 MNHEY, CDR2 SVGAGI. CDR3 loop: CASSPKGSKNTEAFF. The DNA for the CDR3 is TGTGCCAGCAGTCCCAAAGGAAGTAAGAACACTGAAGCTTTCTTT.

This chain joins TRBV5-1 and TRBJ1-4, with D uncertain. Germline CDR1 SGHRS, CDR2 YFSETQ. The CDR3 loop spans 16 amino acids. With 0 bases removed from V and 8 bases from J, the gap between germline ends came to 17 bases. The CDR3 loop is CASSLVSGQQSEKLFF. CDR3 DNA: TGCGCCAGCAGCTTGGTAAGCGGCCAACAAAGCGAAAAACTGTTTTTT.

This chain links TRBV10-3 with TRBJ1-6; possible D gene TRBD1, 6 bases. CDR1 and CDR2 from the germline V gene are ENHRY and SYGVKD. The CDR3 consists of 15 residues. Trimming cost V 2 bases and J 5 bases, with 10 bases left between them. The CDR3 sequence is CAISEGQQDNSPLHF. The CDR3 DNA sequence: TGTGCCATCAGTGAGGGACAGCAGGATAATTCACCCCTCCACTTT.

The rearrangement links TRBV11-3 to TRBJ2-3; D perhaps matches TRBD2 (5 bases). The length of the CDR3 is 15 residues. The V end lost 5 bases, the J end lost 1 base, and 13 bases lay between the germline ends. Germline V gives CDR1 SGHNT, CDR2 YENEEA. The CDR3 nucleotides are TGTGCCAGCAGCCAGAGGCGGGTGGGCACAGATACGCAGTATTTT. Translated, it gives CASSQRRVGTDTQYF. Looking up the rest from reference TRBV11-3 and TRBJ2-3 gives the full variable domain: EAGVVQSPRYKIIEKKQPVAFWCNPISGHNTLYWYLQNLGQGPELLIRYENEEAVDDSQLPKDRFSAERLKGVDSTLKIQPAELGDSAVYLCASSQRRVGTDTQYFGPGTRLTVL.

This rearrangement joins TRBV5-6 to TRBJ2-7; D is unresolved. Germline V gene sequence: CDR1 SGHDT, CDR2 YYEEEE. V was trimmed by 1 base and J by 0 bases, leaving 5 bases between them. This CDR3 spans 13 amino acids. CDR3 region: CASSLRFSYEQYF. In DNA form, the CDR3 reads TGTGCCAGCAGCTTGAGGTTCTCCTACGAGCAGTACTTC.

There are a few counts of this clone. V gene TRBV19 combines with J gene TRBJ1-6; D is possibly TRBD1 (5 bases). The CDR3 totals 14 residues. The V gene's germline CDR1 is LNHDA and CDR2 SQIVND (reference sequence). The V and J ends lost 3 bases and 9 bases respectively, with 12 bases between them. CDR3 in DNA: TGTGCCAGTAGTATTGGGGGAATTCGTTCACCCCTCCACTTT. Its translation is CASSIGGIRSPLHF.

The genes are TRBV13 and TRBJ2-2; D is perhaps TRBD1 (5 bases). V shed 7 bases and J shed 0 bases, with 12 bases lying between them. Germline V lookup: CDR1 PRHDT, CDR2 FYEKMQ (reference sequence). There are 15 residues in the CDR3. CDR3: CASTTNRPNTGELFF. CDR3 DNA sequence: TGTGCCAGCACCACCAACAGGCCGAACACCGGGGAGCTGTTTTTT.

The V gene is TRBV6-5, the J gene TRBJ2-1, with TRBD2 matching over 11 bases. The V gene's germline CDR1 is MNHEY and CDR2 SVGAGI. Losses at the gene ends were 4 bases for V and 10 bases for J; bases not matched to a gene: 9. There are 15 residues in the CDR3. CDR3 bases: TGTGCCAGCAGTTCTCCCGGGACTAGCGGAGTCGAGCAGTTCTTC. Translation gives CASSSPGTSGVEQFF.

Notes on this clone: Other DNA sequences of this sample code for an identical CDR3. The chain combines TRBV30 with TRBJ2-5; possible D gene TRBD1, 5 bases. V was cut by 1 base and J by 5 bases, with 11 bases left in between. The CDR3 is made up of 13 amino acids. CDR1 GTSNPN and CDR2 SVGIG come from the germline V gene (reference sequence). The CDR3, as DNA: TGTGCCTGGAGTGGGGGCGGATCCGAGACCCAGTACTTC. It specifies CAWSGGGSETQYF.

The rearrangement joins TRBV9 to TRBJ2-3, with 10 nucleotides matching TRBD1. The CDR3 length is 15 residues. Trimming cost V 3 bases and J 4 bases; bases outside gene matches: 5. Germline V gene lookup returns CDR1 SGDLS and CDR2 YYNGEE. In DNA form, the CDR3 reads TGTGCCAGCAGCGCCCGGGACAGGGGTCCAGATACGCAGTATTTT. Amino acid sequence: CASSARDRGPDTQYF. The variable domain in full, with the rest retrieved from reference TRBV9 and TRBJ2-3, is DSGVTQTPKHLITATGQRVTLRCSPRSGDLSVYWYQQSLDQGLQFLIQYYNGEERAKGNILERFSAQQFPDLHSELNLSSLELGDSALYFCASSARDRGPDTQYFGPGTRLTVL.